This TCR beta chain was retrieved from a study of blood T cells in healthy people across ages. Study overall: Template switching retrieved approximately one barcoded beta molecule for each two T cells.

Ten milliliters of peripheral blood were drawn from each donor into EDTA-treated tubes. The use of a sample-barcoded 5' primer and a J-beta primer mix characterized a second PCR of roughly 6 to 11 cycles. One entry per CDR3 protein, called by TCRdb with MiXCR from the 5' RACE reads. The profile shows about 750,000 distinct CDR3 sequences, around half of them singletons. Notes on the study in general: With unsorted PBMCs, a conclusive comparison of naive versus antigen-experienced cells was not possible.

Concerning this clonotype itself: What it binds is unknown.

The source is an elderly man in good health. Sample: blood.

CDR3 region: CASSDVAQGIKKGYTF. DNA for the CDR3: TGTGCCAGCAGTGACGTTGCACAGGGTATCAAAAAAGGCTACACCTTC. The chain carries TRBV6-6 and TRBJ1-2, with D perhaps matching TRBD1 (6 bases). The CDR3 totals 16 residues. CDR1 is MNHNY, CDR2 SVGAGI, per germline (reference sequence). V was clipped by 5 bases and J by 8 bases, with 24 bases between them.